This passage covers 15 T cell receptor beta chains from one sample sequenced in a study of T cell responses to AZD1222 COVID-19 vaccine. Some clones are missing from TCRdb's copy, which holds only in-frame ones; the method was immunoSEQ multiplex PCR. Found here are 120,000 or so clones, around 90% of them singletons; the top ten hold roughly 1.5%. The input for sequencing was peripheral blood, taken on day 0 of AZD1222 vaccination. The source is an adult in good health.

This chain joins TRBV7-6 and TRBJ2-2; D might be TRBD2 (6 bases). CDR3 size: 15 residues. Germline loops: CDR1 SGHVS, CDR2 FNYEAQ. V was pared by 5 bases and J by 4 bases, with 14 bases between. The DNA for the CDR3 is TGTGCCAGCAGCCCCCGGGACTCCCCCACCGGGGAGCTGTTTTTT. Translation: CASSPRDSPTGELFF.

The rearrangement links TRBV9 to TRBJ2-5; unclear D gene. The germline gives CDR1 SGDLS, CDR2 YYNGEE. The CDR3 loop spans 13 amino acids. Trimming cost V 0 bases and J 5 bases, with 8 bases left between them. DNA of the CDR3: TGTGCCAGCAGCGTAGGGTCAGGTGAGACCCAGTACTTC. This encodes CASSVGSGETQYF.

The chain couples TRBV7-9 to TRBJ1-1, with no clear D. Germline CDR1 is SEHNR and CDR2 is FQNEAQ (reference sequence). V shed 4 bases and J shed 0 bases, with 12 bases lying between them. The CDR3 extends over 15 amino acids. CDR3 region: CASSSLKAMNTEAFF. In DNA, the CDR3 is TGTGCCAGCAGCTCCTTAAAGGCCATGAACACTGAAGCTTTCTTT. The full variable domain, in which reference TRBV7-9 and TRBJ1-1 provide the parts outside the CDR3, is DTGVSQNPRHKITKRGQNVTFRCDPISEHNRLYWYRQTLGQGPEFLTYFQNEAQLEKSRLLSDRFSAERPKGSFSTLEIQRTEQGDSAMYLCASSSLKAMNTEAFFGQGTRLTVV.

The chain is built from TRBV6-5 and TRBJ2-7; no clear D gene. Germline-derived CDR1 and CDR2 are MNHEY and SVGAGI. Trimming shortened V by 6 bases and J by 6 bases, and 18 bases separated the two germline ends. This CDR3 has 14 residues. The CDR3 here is CASSRPRTIPEQYF. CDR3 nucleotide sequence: TGTGCCAGCAGCCGGCCTCGGACGATCCCCGAGCAGTACTTC.

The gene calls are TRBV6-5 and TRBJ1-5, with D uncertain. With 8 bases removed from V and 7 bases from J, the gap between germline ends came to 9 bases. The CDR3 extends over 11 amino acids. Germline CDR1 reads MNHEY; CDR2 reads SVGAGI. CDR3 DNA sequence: TGTGCCAGCGGCGGAGAACAGCCCCAGCATTTT. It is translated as CASGGEQPQHF.

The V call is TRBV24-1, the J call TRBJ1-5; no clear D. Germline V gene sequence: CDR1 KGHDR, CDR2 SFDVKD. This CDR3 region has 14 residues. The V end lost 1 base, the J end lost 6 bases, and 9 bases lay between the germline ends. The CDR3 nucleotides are TGTGCCACCAGTGATTTCGGGCAGACTCAGCCCCAGCATTTT. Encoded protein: CATSDFGQTQPQHF.

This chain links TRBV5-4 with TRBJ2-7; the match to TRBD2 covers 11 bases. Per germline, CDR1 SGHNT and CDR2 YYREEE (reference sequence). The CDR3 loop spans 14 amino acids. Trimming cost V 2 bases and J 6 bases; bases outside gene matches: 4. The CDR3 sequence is CASSLRLAGTEQYF. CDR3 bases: TGTGCCAGCAGCTTAAGACTAGCGGGAACCGAGCAGTACTTC.

The CDR3 loop reads CASSSRGTDEKLFF. The CDR3 DNA reads as TGTGCCAGCAGTTCTCGGGGGACAGATGAAAAACTGTTTTTT. The chain carries TRBV5-4 and TRBJ1-4; 7 bases match TRBD1. The trim removed 5 bases at V and 6 bases at J, leaving 7 bases unmatched. Germline-derived CDR1 and CDR2 are SGHNT and YYREEE (reference sequence). The CDR3 extends over 14 amino acids. The entire variable domain, with the rest obtained from reference TRBV5-4 and TRBJ1-4, is as follows: ETGVTQSPTHLIKTRGQQVTLRCSSQSGHNTVSWYQQALGQGPQFIFQYYREEENGRGNFPPRFSGLQFPNYSSELNVNALELDDSALYLCASSSRGTDEKLFFGSGTQLSVL.

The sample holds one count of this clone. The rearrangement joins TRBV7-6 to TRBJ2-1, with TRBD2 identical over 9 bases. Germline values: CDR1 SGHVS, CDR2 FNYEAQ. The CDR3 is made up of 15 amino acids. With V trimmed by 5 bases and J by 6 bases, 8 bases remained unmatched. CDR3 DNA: TGTGCCAGCAGCCCCCCGGGGACTAGCCCCAATGAGCAGTTCTTC. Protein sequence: CASSPPGTSPNEQFF. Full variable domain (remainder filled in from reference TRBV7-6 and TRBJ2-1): GAGVSQSPRYKVTKRGQDVALRCDPISGHVSLYWYRQALGQGPEFLTYFNYEAQQDKSGLPNDRFSAERPEGSISTLTIQRTEQRDSAMYRCASSPPGTSPNEQFFGPGTRLTVL.

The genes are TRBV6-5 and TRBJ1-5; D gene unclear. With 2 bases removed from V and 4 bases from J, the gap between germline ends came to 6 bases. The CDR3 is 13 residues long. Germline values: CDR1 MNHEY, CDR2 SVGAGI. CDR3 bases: TGTGCCAGCAGTTACCTCAGTAATCAGCCCCAGCATTTT. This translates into CASSYLSNQPQHF.

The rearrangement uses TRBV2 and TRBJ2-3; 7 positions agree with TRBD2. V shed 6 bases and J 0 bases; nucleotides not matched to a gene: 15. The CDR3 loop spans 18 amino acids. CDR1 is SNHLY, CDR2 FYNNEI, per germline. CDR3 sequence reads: CASRSLAVYFPSTDTQYF. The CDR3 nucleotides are TGTGCCAGCAGGTCTCTAGCGGTATACTTCCCTAGCACAGATACGCAGTATTTT.

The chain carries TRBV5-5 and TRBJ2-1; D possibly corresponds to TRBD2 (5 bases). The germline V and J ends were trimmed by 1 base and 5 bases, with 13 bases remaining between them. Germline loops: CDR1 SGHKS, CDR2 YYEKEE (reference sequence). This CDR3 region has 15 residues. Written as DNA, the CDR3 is TGTGCCAGCAGCTTGATCAGTCGGGAAGACAATGAGCAGTTCTTC. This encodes CASSLISREDNEQFF.

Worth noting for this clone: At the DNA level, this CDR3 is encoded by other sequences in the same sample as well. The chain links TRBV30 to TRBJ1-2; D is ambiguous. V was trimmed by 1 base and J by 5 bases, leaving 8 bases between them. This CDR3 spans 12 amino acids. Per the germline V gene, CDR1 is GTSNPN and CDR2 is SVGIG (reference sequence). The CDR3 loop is CAWSEVFYGYTF. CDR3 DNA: TGTGCCTGGAGTGAGGTCTTTTATGGCTACACCTTC.

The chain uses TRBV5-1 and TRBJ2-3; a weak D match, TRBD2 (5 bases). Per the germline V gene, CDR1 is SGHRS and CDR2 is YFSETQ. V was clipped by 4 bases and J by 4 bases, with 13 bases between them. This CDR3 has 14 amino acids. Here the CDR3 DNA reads TGCGCCAGCAGCCTGATCCGGGGTGCAGATACGCAGTATTTT. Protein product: CASSLIRGADTQYF.

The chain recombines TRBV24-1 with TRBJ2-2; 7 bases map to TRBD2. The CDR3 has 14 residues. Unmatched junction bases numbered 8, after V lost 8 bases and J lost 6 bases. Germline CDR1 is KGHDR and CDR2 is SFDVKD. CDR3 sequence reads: CATIPREWAGELFF. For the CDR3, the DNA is TGTGCCACCATACCGCGGGAGTGGGCCGGGGAGCTGTTTTTT.